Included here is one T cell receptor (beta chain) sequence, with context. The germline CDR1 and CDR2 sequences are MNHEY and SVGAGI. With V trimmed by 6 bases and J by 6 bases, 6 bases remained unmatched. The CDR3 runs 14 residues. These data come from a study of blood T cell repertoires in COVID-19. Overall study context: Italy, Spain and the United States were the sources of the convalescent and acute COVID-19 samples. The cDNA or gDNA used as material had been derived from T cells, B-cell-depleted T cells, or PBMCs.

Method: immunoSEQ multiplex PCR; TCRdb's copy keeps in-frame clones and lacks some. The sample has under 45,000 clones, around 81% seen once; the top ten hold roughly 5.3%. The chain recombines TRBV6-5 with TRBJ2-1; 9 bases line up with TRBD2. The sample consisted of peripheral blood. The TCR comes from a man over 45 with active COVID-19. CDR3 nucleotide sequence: TGTGCCAGCAGATTAGCGGGGGCCCGCAATGAGCAGTTCTTC. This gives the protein CASRLAGARNEQFF.